This T cell receptor (beta chain) comes out of a study of cytomegalovirus exposure and HLA in healthy donors. Study background: From roughly 180 million T cells, an earlier analysis saw roughly 100 million unique TCR beta sequences. Study-wide findings and caveats: Researchers catalogued 164 TCR beta chains as cytomegalovirus-associated. A missense variant in DCLRE1C was later tied to TCR beta V- and J-gene trimming.

This clone came up a few times. Its specificity is not known. The CDR3 extends over 12 amino acids. Trimming pared 7 bases from V and 7 bases from J, leaving 13 bases between. Germline CDR1 and CDR2: MNHNS and SASEGT. The PCR used 60 Vbeta and 13 Jbeta primers. TCRdb's copy holds only in-frame clones and misses some; the assay was immunoSEQ multiplex PCR. The table lists roughly 98,000 clones, 70% to 80% of them singletons, with 7.7% in the top ten. This sequence originates from a female donor in good health and CMV-seronegative. The chain recombines TRBV6-1 with TRBJ1-2; D gene uncertain. The specimen sequenced was PBMCs. The chain's CDR3 is CASNPLALGYTF. The CDR3 DNA follows: TGTGCCAGCAACCCGTTGGCCCTTGGCTACACCTTC.